Listed below are T cell receptor beta chains from one sample, sequenced in a study of human T cells and chemical hapten exposure. TCRdb itself ran the RACE reads through MiXCR, one entry per CDR3 protein. Of 50,000 or so distinct CDR3 sequences listed, 3.5% to 5% are singletons. Sequenced: whole blood. These receptors originate from a human donor in good health. Some clones in this sample may be carry-over from other donors' samples. CDR3s include the opening cysteine and the closing phenylalanine or tryptophan. Fields, in order: CDR3 length, D gene, V gene, clone size, J gene, CDR3 DNA, CDR3 protein. The D gene is left open where the match is weak. Expanded clones get a size class; other rows say once, few or many, or leave the size out.

CDR3 length: 15
D gene: TRBD1
V gene: TRBV7-9
clone size: few
J gene: TRBJ1-2
CDR3 DNA: TGTGCCAGCAGCTTCGTCTCAGGGACAGGGAATGGCTACACCTTC
CDR3 protein: CASSFVSGTGNGYTF

CDR3 length: 12
D gene: NA
V gene: TRBV29-1
clone size: NA
J gene: TRBJ2-7
CDR3 DNA: TGCAGCGTTGCCCAGTGGGAATACGAGCAGTACTTC
CDR3 protein: CSVAQWEYEQYF

CDR3 length: 15
D gene: TRBD2
V gene: TRBV29-1
clone size: few
J gene: TRBJ2-3
CDR3 DNA: TGCAGCGTTGATAGGCTAGCGGGACGGGCAGATACGCAGTATTTT
CDR3 protein: CSVDRLAGRADTQYF

CDR3 length: 16
D gene: TRBD2
V gene: TRBV7-9
clone size: few
J gene: TRBJ2-3
CDR3 DNA: TGTGCCAGCAGCTTCTTGGCGGGAGGCCTAACAGATACGCAGTATTTT
CDR3 protein: CASSFLAGGLTDTQYF

CDR3 length: 14
D gene: NA
V gene: TRBV28
clone size: NA
J gene: TRBJ1-3
CDR3 DNA: TGTGCCAGCAGTTTTACAGGGACTGGAAACACCATATATTTT
CDR3 protein: CASSFTGTGNTIYF

CDR3 length: 15
D gene: NA
V gene: TRBV3-1
clone size: NA
J gene: TRBJ2-1
CDR3 DNA: TGTGCCAGCAGCCAAGTTCGTCAGGGCGGGAATGAGCAGTTCTTC
CDR3 protein: CASSQVRQGGNEQFF

CDR3 length: 12
D gene: NA
V gene: TRBV6-2/TRBV6-3
clone size: many
J gene: TRBJ2-7
CDR3 DNA: TGTGCCAGCAGTGGAGGATCTTACGAGCAGTACTTC
CDR3 protein: CASSGGSYEQYF

CDR3 length: 15
D gene: TRBD2
V gene: TRBV18
clone size: many
J gene: TRBJ2-3
CDR3 DNA: TGTGCCAGCTCACCCCCCCGGGAGGGTACAGATACGCAGTATTTT
CDR3 protein: CASSPPREGTDTQYF

CDR3 length: 18
D gene: TRBD1
V gene: TRBV7-6
clone size: many
J gene: TRBJ2-5
CDR3 DNA: TGTGCCAGCAGCCCACCGCACAGACAGGGGTTAAACACAAAGACCCAGTACTTC
CDR3 protein: CASSPPHRQGLNTKTQYF

CDR3 length: 17
D gene: TRBD2
V gene: TRBV20-1
clone size: many
J gene: TRBJ2-2
CDR3 DNA: TGCAGTGCTAACGATGTAGCGGGAGGGGCAAGAGCCGGGGAGCTGTTTTTT
CDR3 protein: CSANDVAGGARAGELFF

CDR3 length: 11
D gene: NA
V gene: TRBV6-5
clone size: many
J gene: TRBJ2-3
CDR3 DNA: TGTGCCAGCACCAAGTCGGACCACGAGTATTTT
CDR3 protein: CASTKSDHEYF

CDR3 length: 12
D gene: NA
V gene: TRBV28
clone size: many
J gene: TRBJ1-1
CDR3 DNA: TGTGCCAGCCGTAGGTGGACCACTGAAGCTTTCTTT
CDR3 protein: CASRRWTTEAFF

CDR3 length: 13
D gene: NA
V gene: TRBV30
clone size: NA
J gene: TRBJ2-3
CDR3 DNA: TGTGCCTGGAGTGTGAGAGGCACAGATACGCAGTATTTT
CDR3 protein: CAWSVRGTDTQYF

CDR3 length: 14
D gene: NA
V gene: TRBV5-4
clone size: NA
J gene: TRBJ2-3
CDR3 DNA: TGTGCCAGCAGCCGGGCGGTGCTTGAAGATACGCAGTATTTT
CDR3 protein: CASSRAVLEDTQYF

CDR3 length: 14
D gene: NA
V gene: TRBV14
clone size: NA
J gene: TRBJ1-1
CDR3 DNA: TGTGCCAGCAGCCATGAGACACTTAACACTGAAGCTTTCTTT
CDR3 protein: CASSHETLNTEAFF

CDR3 length: 12
D gene: NA
V gene: TRBV28
clone size: NA
J gene: TRBJ1-1
CDR3 DNA: TGTGCCAGTAGGAATTGGGACACTGAAGCTTTCTTT
CDR3 protein: CASRNWDTEAFF

CDR3 length: 15
D gene: TRBD1
V gene: TRBV12-3/TRBV12-4
clone size: many
J gene: TRBJ2-2
CDR3 DNA: TGTGCCAGCAGTGCGGGACAGGTCAACACCGGGGAGCTGTTTTTT
CDR3 protein: CASSAGQVNTGELFF

CDR3 length: 16
D gene: NA
V gene: TRBV7-9
clone size: few
J gene: TRBJ2-7
CDR3 DNA: TGTGCCAGCAGCTTTTTGGAGGGACACCCCTCCTACGAGCAGTACTTC
CDR3 protein: CASSFLEGHPSYEQYF

CDR3 length: 15
D gene: TRBD1
V gene: TRBV4-1
clone size: many
J gene: TRBJ2-7
CDR3 DNA: TGCGCCAGCAGCCGGGACAGGGGGCGAAAAGTCGAGCAGTACTTC
CDR3 protein: CASSRDRGRKVEQYF

CDR3 length: 19
D gene: TRBD2
V gene: TRBV3-1
clone size: many
J gene: TRBJ2-3
CDR3 DNA: TGTGCCAGCAGCTTCTCTTCCGGGACTAGCTCAACTAGCACAGATACGCAGTATTTT
CDR3 protein: CASSFSSGTSSTSTDTQYF

CDR3 length: 14
D gene: NA
V gene: TRBV11-1
clone size: few
J gene: TRBJ1-3
CDR3 DNA: TGTGCCAGCAGCTTGGAGATCTCTGGAAACACCATATATTTT
CDR3 protein: CASSLEISGNTIYF

CDR3 length: 18
D gene: TRBD2
V gene: TRBV5-4
clone size: many
J gene: TRBJ2-3
CDR3 DNA: TGTGCCAGCAGCTCTTCCTCTCAGCGGGAGGGCCTAAGACATACGCAGTATTTT
CDR3 protein: CASSSSSQREGLRHTQYF

CDR3 length: 14
D gene: NA
V gene: TRBV27
clone size: many
J gene: TRBJ2-1
CDR3 DNA: TGTGCCAGCAGTCCCCCGCGACAGAGGGGTGAGCAGTTCTTC
CDR3 protein: CASSPPRQRGEQFF

CDR3 length: 15
D gene: NA
V gene: TRBV6-6
clone size: NA
J gene: TRBJ2-1
CDR3 DNA: TGTGCCAGCAGCCGATACGACAAGGAATACAATGAGCAGTTCTTC
CDR3 protein: CASSRYDKEYNEQFF

CDR3 length: 12
D gene: NA
V gene: TRBV3-1
clone size: few
J gene: TRBJ2-1
CDR3 DNA: TGTGCCACCGAGGGGGTGGACAATGAGCAGTTCTTC
CDR3 protein: CATEGVDNEQFF

CDR3 length: 14
D gene: TRBD2
V gene: TRBV5-1
clone size: many
J gene: TRBJ2-7
CDR3 DNA: TGCGCCAGCAGCGAGCGGGACTTAACCTACGAGCAGTACTTC
CDR3 protein: CASSERDLTYEQYF

CDR3 length: 14
D gene: NA
V gene: TRBV20-1
clone size: NA
J gene: TRBJ2-4
CDR3 DNA: TGCAGTGCTCCCTTGGCAGGGGCCAAAAACATTCAGTACTTC
CDR3 protein: CSAPLAGAKNIQYF

CDR3 length: 13
D gene: NA
V gene: TRBV9
clone size: many
J gene: TRBJ2-3
CDR3 DNA: TGTGCCAGCAGCGTTGGAGGAGAAGATACGCAGTATTTT
CDR3 protein: CASSVGGEDTQYF

CDR3 length: 14
D gene: TRBD1
V gene: TRBV6-2/TRBV6-3
clone size: many
J gene: TRBJ1-1
CDR3 DNA: TGTGCCAGCAGTTACTTGGGGACAGCATATGAAGCTTTCTTT
CDR3 protein: CASSYLGTAYEAFF

CDR3 length: 16
D gene: NA
V gene: TRBV28
clone size: many
J gene: TRBJ1-1
CDR3 DNA: TGTGCCAGCAGGATATTTTCCCTTAGGGGGGACACTGAAGCTTTCTTT
CDR3 protein: CASRIFSLRGDTEAFF

CDR3 length: 11
D gene: NA
V gene: TRBV2
clone size: many
J gene: TRBJ1-1
CDR3 DNA: TGTGCCAGCTCAATTGACCGTAAAGCTTTCTTT
CDR3 protein: CASSIDRKAFF

CDR3 length: 15
D gene: TRBD2
V gene: TRBV27
clone size: few
J gene: TRBJ2-1
CDR3 DNA: TGTGCCAGCAGTTGGAGAGCGGGATACTACAATGAGCAGTTCTTC
CDR3 protein: CASSWRAGYYNEQFF

CDR3 length: 16
D gene: TRBD2
V gene: TRBV20-1
clone size: many
J gene: TRBJ2-1
CDR3 DNA: TGCAGTGCTAGAGACGACAGGGGCTCTAGCGGGAGGTGGGAGTTCTTC
CDR3 protein: CSARDDRGSSGRWEFF

CDR3 length: 15
D gene: NA
V gene: TRBV5-1
clone size: many
J gene: TRBJ1-5
CDR3 DNA: TGCGCCAGCAGCCTATGGACTGGGAGCAATCAGCCCCAGCATTTT
CDR3 protein: CASSLWTGSNQPQHF

CDR3 length: 13
D gene: NA
V gene: TRBV28
clone size: many
J gene: TRBJ2-3
CDR3 DNA: TGTGCCATCGAAGGACAGCCCACAGATACGCAGTATTTT
CDR3 protein: CAIEGQPTDTQYF

CDR3 length: 16
D gene: TRBD2
V gene: TRBV11-3
clone size: many
J gene: TRBJ2-7
CDR3 DNA: TGTGCCAGCAAAAGACTAGCGGGAGGGCCGTTGTACGAGCAGTACTTC
CDR3 protein: CASKRLAGGPLYEQYF

CDR3 length: 17
D gene: NA
V gene: TRBV2
clone size: many
J gene: TRBJ1-5
CDR3 DNA: TGTGCCAGCAGTGAAACCAGGATGGCAGGGGAAAATCAGCCCCAGCATTTT
CDR3 protein: CASSETRMAGENQPQHF

CDR3 length: 14
D gene: NA
V gene: TRBV7-3
clone size: few
J gene: TRBJ2-3
CDR3 DNA: TGTGCCAGCAGCCGATCCACTAGTGCAGATACGCAGTATTTT
CDR3 protein: CASSRSTSADTQYF

CDR3 length: 13
D gene: TRBD2
V gene: TRBV29-1
clone size: many
J gene: TRBJ2-3
CDR3 DNA: TGCAGCGCCCCAGCGGGAGCTGCAGATACGCAGTATTTT
CDR3 protein: CSAPAGAADTQYF

CDR3 length: 14
D gene: TRBD1
V gene: TRBV23-1
clone size: many
J gene: TRBJ2-5
CDR3 DNA: TGCGCCAGCGGCCCGGGACAGGGGCCCAAGACCCAGTACTTC
CDR3 protein: CASGPGQGPKTQYF